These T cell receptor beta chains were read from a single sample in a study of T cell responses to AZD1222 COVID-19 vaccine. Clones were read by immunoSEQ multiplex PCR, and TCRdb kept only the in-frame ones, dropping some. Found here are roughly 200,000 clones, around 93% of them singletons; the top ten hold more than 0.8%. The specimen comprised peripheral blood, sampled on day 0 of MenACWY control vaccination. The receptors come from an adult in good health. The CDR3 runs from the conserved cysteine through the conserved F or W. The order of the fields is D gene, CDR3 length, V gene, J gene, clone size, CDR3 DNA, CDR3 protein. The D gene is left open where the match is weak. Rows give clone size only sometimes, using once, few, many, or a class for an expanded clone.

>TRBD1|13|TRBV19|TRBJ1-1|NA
TGTGCCAGTAGTCGGGACAGGGGAACTGAAGCTTTCTTT
CASSRDRGTEAFF
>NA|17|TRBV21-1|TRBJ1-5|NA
TGTGCCAGCAGCAAGGGCTTTTGGGACATTAGCAATCAGCCCCAGCATTTT
CASSKGFWDISNQPQHF
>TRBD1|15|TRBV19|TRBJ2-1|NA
TGTGCCAGTAGTTCACCCGGGACAGGAGCCAATGAGCAGTTCTTC
CASSSPGTGANEQFF
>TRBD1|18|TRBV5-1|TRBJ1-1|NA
TGCGCCAGCAGCTTTTCATCCGGGACAGGGGGAAGGAACACTGAAGCTTTCTTT
CASSFSSGTGGRNTEAFF
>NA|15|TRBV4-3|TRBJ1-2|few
TGCGCCAGCAGCCAAGACCTAGGCATTCAGTATGGCTACACCTTC
CASSQDLGIQYGYTF
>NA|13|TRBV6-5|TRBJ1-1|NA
TGTGCCAGCAGACTACAGCGATTGACTGAAGCTTTCTTT
CASRLQRLTEAFF
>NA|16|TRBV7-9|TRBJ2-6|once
TGTGCCAGCACCCCTTTCAGGCAGTCTGGGGCCAACGTCCTGACTTTC
CASTPFRQSGANVLTF
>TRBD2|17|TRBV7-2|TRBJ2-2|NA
TGTGCCAGCAGCTCCTCGCCTAGCGGGGGGGCAATCGGGGAGCTGTTTTTT
CASSSSPSGGAIGELFF
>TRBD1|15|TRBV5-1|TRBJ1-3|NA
TGCGCCAGCAGCCCCTCTGTGACAGGGGGATTCACCATATATTTT
CASSPSVTGGFTIYF
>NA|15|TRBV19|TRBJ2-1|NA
TGTGCCAGTAGGGTTCGGGGCAGCTCCTACAATGAGCAGTTCTTC
CASRVRGSSYNEQFF
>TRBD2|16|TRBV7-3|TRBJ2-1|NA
TGTGCCAGCAGCTTAAATGGGCTAGCGGGGGTCAATGAGCAGTTCTTC
CASSLNGLAGVNEQFF
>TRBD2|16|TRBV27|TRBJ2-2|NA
TGTGCCAGCAGTTCCGGACTAGCGGGGGGCACCGGGGAGCTGTTTTTT
CASSSGLAGGTGELFF
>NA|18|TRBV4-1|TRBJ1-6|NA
TGCGCCAGCAGCCGAGAAGGGATTAGAGAGAATTATAATTCACCCCTCCACTTT
CASSREGIRENYNSPLHF
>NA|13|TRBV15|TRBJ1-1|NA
TGTGCCACCAGCAGAGATCGATCAGTCGGAGCTTTCTTT
CATSRDRSVGAFF
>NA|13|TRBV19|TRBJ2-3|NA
TGTGCAGTAAAAAAGCCGGGGTTGGATACGCAGTATTTT
CAVKKPGLDTQYF
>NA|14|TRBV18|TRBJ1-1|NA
TGTGCCAGCTCACCAAGGGGAATGAACACTGAAGCTTTCTTT
CASSPRGMNTEAFF
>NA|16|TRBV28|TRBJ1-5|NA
TGTGCCAGCAGTCTTCGGCCCGGACCAAGAAATCAGCCCCAGCATTTT
CASSLRPGPRNQPQHF
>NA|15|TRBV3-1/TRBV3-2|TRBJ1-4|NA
TGTGCCAGCAGCCGACCGGGGGCAGCTAATGAAAAACTGTTTTTT
CASSRPGAANEKLFF
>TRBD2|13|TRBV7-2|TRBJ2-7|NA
TGTGCCAGTTCGTATGGGAGGGTCCGCGAGCAGTACTTC
CASSYGRVREQYF
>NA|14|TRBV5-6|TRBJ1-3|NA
TGTGCCAGCAGCTTGGCCGGGGCTGGAAACACCATATATTTT
CASSLAGAGNTIYF
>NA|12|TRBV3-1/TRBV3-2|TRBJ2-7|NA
TGTGCCAGCAGCCAACCGGGTGGCGAGCAGTACTTC
CASSQPGGEQYF
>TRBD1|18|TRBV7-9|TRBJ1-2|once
TGTGCCAGCAGCTTTAAGGGACAGGGGGTCCCGGGGAACTATGGCTACACCTTC
CASSFKGQGVPGNYGYTF
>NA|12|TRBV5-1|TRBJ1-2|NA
TGCGCCAGCAGCTGGGGGGAAGGTGGCTACACCTTC
CASSWGEGGYTF
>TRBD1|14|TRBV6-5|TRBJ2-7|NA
TGTGCCAGCAGTTACGGGACAGGGATTGATGAGCAGTACTTC
CASSYGTGIDEQYF
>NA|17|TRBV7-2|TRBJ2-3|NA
TGTGCCAGCAGCTTAAGAAGCGGGCCCTACGAGACAGATACGCAGTATTTT
CASSLRSGPYETDTQYF
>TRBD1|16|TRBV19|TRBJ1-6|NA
TGTGCCAGTAGTATCGGACAGGGGGCAGATAATTCACCCCTCCACTTT
CASSIGQGADNSPLHF
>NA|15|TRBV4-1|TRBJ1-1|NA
TGCGCCAGCAGCCAAGATCTTAACAGGAACACTGAAGCTTTCTTT
CASSQDLNRNTEAFF
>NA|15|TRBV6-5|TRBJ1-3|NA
TGTGCCAGCACCCGGACAGTCAGCTCTGGAAACACCATATATTTT
CASTRTVSSGNTIYF
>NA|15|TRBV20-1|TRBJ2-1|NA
TGCAGTGCTAGTCCTCCGGAGGCCCTCCGCAATGAGCAGTTCTTC
CSASPPEALRNEQFF
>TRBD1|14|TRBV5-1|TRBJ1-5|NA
TGCGCCAGCAGCTTGGTGGGACAGGATCAGCCCCAGCATTTT
CASSLVGQDQPQHF
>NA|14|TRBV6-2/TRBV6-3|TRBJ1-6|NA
TGTGCCAGCAGTCTGCCCGGGATTTATTCACCCCTCCACTTT
CASSLPGIYSPLHF
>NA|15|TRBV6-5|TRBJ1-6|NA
TGTGCCAGCAGTCTCCAAGAATGGGGTGGTTCACCCCTCCACTTT
CASSLQEWGGSPLHF
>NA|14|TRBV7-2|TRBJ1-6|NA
TGTGCCAGCAGCTTAGTACGGATTAATTCACCCCTCCACTTT
CASSLVRINSPLHF
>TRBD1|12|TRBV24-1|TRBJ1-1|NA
TGTGCCACCAGTCAAGACAGGGTTGAAGCTTTCTTT
CATSQDRVEAFF
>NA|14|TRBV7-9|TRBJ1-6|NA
TGTGCCAGCAGCTTCGGTCAGCCGGGTTCACCCCTCCACTTT
CASSFGQPGSPLHF
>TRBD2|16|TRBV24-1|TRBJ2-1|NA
TGTGCCACCAGTGAGACTAGCGGAGGGTCTTGGAATGAGCAGTTCTTC
CATSETSGGSWNEQFF
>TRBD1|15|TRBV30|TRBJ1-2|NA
TGTGCCTGGAGTGTGACAGGGGGCGCTGACTATGGCTACACCTTC
CAWSVTGGADYGYTF
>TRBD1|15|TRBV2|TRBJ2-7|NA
TGTGCCAGCAGTGCACGGACAGGCATATCCTACGAGCAGTACTTC
CASSARTGISYEQYF
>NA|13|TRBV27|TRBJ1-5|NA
TGTGCCAGCAGCCTCGACAGGCGCAAGCCCCAGCATTTT
CASSLDRRKPQHF
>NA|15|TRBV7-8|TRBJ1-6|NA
TGTGCCAGCAGCTGGCCCACGGGCCTTAATTCACCCCTCCACTTT
CASSWPTGLNSPLHF
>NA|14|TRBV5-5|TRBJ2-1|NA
TGTGCCAGCAGCTTGGACGCACCACCGGGTGAGCAGTTCTTC
CASSLDAPPGEQFF
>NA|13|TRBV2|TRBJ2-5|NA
TGTGCCAGCAGTGAAGATACTAGAGAGACCCAGTACTTC
CASSEDTRETQYF
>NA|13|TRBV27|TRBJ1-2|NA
TGTGCCAGCAGTTTAAGGACATCCTATGGCTACACCTTC
CASSLRTSYGYTF
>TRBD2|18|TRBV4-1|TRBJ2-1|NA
TGCGCCAGCAGCCAAGTAGGGCTCCTAGCGGGGGGTTACAATGAGCAGTTCTTC
CASSQVGLLAGGYNEQFF
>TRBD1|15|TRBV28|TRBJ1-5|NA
TGTGCCAGCAGTTTAGCGACAGGGGGCGGTCAGCCCCAGCATTTT
CASSLATGGGQPQHF
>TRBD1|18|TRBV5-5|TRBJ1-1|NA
TGTGCCAGCAGCCCCAGGCAGGGACAGGGCGATATGAACACTGAAGCTTTCTTT
CASSPRQGQGDMNTEAFF
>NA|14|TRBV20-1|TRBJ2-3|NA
TGCAGTGCTAGTGCGAGACAGGGCACAGATACGCAGTATTTT
CSASARQGTDTQYF
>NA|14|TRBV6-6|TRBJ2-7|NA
TGTGCCAGCCGAGCAGGCGGGAACTCCTACGAGCAGTACTTC
CASRAGGNSYEQYF
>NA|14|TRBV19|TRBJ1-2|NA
TGTGCCAGTAGCGCACAAGCTATAATCTATGGCTACACCTTC
CASSAQAIIYGYTF
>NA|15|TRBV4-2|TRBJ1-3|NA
TGTGCCAGCAGCCAAAAGACAGGCCCTGGAAACACCATATATTTT
CASSQKTGPGNTIYF
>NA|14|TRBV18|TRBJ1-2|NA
TGTGCCAGCTCACCACCAGAAGTGGGCTATGGCTACACCTTC
CASSPPEVGYGYTF
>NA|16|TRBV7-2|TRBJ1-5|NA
TGTGCCAGCAGAGATAAACAGGGTGTAGGCAATCAGCCCCAGCATTTT
CASRDKQGVGNQPQHF